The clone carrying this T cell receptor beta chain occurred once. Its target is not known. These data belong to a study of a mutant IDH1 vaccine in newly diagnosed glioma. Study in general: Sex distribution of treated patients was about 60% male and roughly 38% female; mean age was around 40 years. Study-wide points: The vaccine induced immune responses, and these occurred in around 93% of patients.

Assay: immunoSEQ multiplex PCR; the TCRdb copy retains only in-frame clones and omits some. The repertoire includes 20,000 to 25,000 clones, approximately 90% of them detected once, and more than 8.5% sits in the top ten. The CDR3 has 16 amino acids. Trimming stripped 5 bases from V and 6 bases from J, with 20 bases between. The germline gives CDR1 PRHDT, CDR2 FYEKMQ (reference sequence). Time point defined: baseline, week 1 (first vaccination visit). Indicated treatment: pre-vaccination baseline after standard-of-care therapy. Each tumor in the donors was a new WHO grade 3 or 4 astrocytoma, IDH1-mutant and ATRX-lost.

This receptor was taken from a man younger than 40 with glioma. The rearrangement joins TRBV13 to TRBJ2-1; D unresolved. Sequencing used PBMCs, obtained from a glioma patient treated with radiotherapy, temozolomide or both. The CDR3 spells CASSLYPPGTFNEQFF. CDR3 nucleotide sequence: TGTGCCAGCAGCCTATACCCCCCAGGCACCTTCAATGAGCAGTTCTTC.